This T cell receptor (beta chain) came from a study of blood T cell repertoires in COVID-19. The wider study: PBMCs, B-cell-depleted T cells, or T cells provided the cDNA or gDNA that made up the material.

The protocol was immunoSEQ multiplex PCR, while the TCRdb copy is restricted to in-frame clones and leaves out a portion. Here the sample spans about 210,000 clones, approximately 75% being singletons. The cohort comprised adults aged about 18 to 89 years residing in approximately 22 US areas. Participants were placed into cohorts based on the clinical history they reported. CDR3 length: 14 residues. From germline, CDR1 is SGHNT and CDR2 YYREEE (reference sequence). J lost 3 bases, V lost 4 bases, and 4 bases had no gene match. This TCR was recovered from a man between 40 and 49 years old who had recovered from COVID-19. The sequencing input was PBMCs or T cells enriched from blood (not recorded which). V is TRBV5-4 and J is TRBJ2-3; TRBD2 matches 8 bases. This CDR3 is CASSPGLVTDTQYF. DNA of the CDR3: TGTGCCAGCAGCCCGGGACTAGTGACAGATACGCAGTATTTT.